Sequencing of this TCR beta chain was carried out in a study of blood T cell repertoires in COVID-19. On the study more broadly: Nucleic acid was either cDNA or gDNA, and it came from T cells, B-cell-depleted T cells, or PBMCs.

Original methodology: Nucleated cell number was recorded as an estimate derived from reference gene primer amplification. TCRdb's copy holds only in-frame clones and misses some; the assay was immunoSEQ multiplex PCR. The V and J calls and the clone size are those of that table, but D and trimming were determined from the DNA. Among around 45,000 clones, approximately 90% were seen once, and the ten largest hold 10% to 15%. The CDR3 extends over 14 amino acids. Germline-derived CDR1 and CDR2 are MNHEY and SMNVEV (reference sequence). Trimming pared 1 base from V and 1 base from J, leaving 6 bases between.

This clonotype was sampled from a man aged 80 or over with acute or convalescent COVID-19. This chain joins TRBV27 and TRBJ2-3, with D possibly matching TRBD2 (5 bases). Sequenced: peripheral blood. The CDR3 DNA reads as TGTGCCAGCAGTTTATTACTAGGCACAGATACGCAGTATTTT. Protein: CASSLLLGTDTQYF.